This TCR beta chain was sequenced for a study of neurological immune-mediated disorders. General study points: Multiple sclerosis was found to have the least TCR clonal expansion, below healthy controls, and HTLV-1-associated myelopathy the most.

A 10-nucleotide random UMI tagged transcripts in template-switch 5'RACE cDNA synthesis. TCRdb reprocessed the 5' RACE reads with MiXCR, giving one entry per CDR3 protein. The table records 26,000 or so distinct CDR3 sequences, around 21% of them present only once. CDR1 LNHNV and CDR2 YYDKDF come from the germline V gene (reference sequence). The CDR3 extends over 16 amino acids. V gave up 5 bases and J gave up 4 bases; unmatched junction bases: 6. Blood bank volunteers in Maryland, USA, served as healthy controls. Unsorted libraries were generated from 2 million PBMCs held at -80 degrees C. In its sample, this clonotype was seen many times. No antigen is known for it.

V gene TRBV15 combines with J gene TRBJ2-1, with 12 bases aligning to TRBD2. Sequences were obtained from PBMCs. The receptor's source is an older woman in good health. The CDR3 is CATSRTSGGPYNEQFF. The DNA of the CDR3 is TGTGCCACCAGCCGAACTAGCGGGGGGCCATACAATGAGCAGTTCTTC.